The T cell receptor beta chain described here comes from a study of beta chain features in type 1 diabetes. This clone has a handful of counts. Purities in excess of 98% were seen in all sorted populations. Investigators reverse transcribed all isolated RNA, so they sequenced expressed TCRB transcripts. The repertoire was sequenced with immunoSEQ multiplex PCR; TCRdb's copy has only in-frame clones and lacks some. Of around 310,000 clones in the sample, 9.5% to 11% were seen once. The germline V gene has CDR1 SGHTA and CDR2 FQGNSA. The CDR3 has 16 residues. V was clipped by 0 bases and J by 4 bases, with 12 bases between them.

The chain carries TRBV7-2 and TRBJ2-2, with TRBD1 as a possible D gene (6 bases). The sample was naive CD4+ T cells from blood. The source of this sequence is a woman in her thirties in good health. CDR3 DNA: TGTGCCAGCAGCTTAGCCGGGACAATGTTCACCGGGGAGCTGTTTTTT. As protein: CASSLAGTMFTGELFF.